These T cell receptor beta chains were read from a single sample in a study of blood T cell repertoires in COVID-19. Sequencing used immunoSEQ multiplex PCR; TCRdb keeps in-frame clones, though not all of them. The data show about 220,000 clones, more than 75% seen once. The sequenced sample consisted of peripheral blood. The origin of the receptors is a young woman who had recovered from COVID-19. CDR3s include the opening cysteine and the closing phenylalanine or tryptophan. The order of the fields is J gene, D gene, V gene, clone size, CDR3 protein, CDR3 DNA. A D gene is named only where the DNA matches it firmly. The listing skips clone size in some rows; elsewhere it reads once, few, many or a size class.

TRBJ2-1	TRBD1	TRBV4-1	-	CASSHTTDRVGNEQFF	TGCGCCAGCAGCCATACGACGGACAGGGTGGGGAATGAGCAGTTCTTC
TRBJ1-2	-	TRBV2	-	CASSPPGRGGYTF	TGTGCCAGCAGTCCTCCCGGGAGAGGTGGCTACACCTTC
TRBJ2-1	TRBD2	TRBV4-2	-	CASSQDRRLAGDNEQFF	TGTGCCAGCAGCCAAGATAGGAGACTAGCGGGGGACAATGAGCAGTTCTTC
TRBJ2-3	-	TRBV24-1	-	CATSDRGGGTDTQYF	TGTGCCACCAGTGATAGGGGGGGAGGGACAGATACGCAGTATTTT
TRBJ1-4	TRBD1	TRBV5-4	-	CASSLMGQGARGNEKLFF	TGTGCCAGCAGCTTGATGGGACAGGGGGCGCGGGGGAATGAAAAACTGTTTTTT
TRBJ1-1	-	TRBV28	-	CASRQMNTEAFF	TGTGCCAGCAGACAAATGAACACTGAAGCTTTCTTT
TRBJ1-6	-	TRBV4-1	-	CASSVGRANSPLHF	TGCGCCAGCAGCGTTGGCAGGGCGAATTCACCCCTCCACTTT
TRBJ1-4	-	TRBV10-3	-	CAISAGTPNEKLFF	TGTGCCATCAGCGCCGGGACACCGAATGAAAAACTGTTTTTT
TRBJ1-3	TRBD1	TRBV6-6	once	CASSYRDRGTGNTIYF	TGTGCCAGCAGTTACAGGGACAGGGGCACTGGAAACACCATATATTTT
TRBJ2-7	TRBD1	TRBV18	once	CASSLTGTANFYEQYF	TGTGCCAGCTCACTTACCGGGACAGCCAATTTCTACGAGCAGTACTTC
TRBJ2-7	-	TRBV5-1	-	CASRVSNSYEQYF	TGCGCCAGCAGAGTCTCTAACTCCTACGAGCAGTACTTC